This T cell receptor beta chain stems from a study of Ad26.COV2.S vaccination and SARS-CoV-2 variants. After removal of 1 base from V and 4 bases from J, the junction contained 7 bases not matched to a gene. CDR3 size: 14 residues. Germline values: CDR1 GTSNPN, CDR2 SVGIG (reference sequence). Treatment defined: around 19 received Ad26.COV2.S at low or high dose, single or two shots; 5 received placebo; per-sample allocation not given. Samples were taken on day 63 after the first vaccine or placebo injection. Some clones are missing from TCRdb's copy, which holds only in-frame ones; the method was immunoSEQ multiplex PCR. The repertoire holds 350,000 to 500,000 clones, roughly 90% seen once, with 12% in the top ten.

The sequencing used peripheral blood, collected in a trial of Ad26.COV2.S vaccine versus placebo. V gene TRBV30 combines with J gene TRBJ2-7; the match to TRBD1 covers 7 bases. This receptor was identified in a person aged 18-65 years who received the Ad26.COV2.S COVID-19 vaccine or a placebo. The CDR3 protein is CAWSGQGHGYEQYF. The CDR3 DNA reads TGTGCCTGGAGTGGACAGGGCCATGGATACGAGCAGTACTTC.